The clone carrying this T cell receptor (beta chain) has ten or more counts. Per germline, CDR1 SNHLY and CDR2 FYNNEI. The CDR3 contains 12 residues. V was clipped by 7 bases and J by 5 bases, with 11 bases between them. This sample is drawn from a study of T cells in Graves' hyperthyroidism and ophthalmopathy. The diagnoses drew upon clinical symptoms, serum thyroxine and TRAb, thyroid ultrasound and orbital computed tomography. RNA transcripts provided the source from which TCR beta CDR3 regions were amplified. Initially, a first-round RT-PCR of the TCR CDR3 employed the HTBI primer set. TCRdb re-called the multiplex PCR reads with MiXCR, one entry per CDR3 protein. The sample includes about 290,000 distinct CDR3 sequences, 15% to 20% of them seen just once.

This TCR came from a woman aged 55-75 years with Graves' ophthalmopathy. The source material was blood. The rearrangement uses TRBV2 and TRBJ1-1, with D maybe TRBD1 (6 bases). The CDR3 is CASTRGDTEAFF. For the CDR3, the DNA is TGTGCCAGCACCAGGGGAGATACTGAAGCTTTCTTT. Full variable domain (outside the CDR3, taken from reference TRBV2 and TRBJ1-1): EPEVTQTPSHQVTQMGQEVILRCVPISNHLYFYWYRQILGQKVEFLVSFYNNEISEKSEIFDDQFSVERPDGSNFTLKIRSTKLEDSAMYFCASTRGDTEAFFGQGTRLTVV.